The 28 T cell receptor beta chains in this list originate from one sample, sequenced in a study of beta chain features in type 1 diabetes. Findings and caveats of the study: Type 1 diabetes patients had moderately but significantly shorter TCRB CDR3s in all four CD4+ subsets.

Sequenced material consisted of expressed TCRB transcripts (all of the isolated RNA was reverse transcribed). Produced via immunoSEQ multiplex PCR; TCRdb's table is partial and in-frame only. The sample has almost 350,000 clones; 9.3% are singletons. What these receptors recognize is not known. Specimen: central memory CD4+ T cells from blood. These receptors originate from a man in his thirties or forties with type 1 diabetes.

This clone was observed a handful of times. V and J are TRBV25-1 and TRBJ2-5, with TRBD1 identical over 8 bases. V shed 8 bases and J 2 bases; nucleotides not matched to a gene: 13. This CDR3 spans 16 amino acids. Per germline, CDR1 MGHDK and CDR2 SYGVNS. Here the CDR3 reads CASPERQGAGQETQYF. As DNA, the CDR3 is TGTGCCAGCCCCGAAAGGCAGGGGGCGGGTCAAGAGACCCAGTACTTC.

This clone appeared a few times. The chain uses TRBV6-6 and TRBJ1-3; 7 bases line up with TRBD1. Looked up from germline, CDR1 is MNHNY and CDR2 is SVGAGI (reference sequence). This CDR3 has 14 amino acids. V lost 6 bases, J lost 7 bases, and 9 bases stayed unmatched. CDR3 amino acids: CASSLDRVGNTIYF. CDR3 nucleotides: TGTGCCAGCAGCCTCGACAGGGTTGGGAACACCATATATTTT.

J is TRBJ2-5 and V is TRBV5-5; the match to TRBD1 covers 8 bases. Losses at the gene ends were 3 bases for V and 4 bases for J; bases not matched to a gene: 8. The CDR3 contains 15 residues. The V gene's germline CDR1 is SGHKS and CDR2 YYEKEE (reference sequence). The CDR3 DNA reads as TGTGCCAGCAGCTCAGGGGGCCGGGGCTCAGAGACCCAGTACTTC. Its translation is CASSSGGRGSETQYF.

This clone came up a few times. The chain is built from TRBV2 and TRBJ1-3; TRBD1 is a possible D gene (5 bases). Germline V gene data show CDR1 as SNHLY and CDR2 as FYNNEI. Trimming removed 3 bases at V and 0 bases at J, with 9 bases between. The CDR3 covers 15 residues. CDR3 DNA sequence: TGTGCCAGCAGTGATCAGGGTAGCTCTGGAAACACCATATATTTT. Protein product: CASSDQGSSGNTIYF.

The chain has TRBV15 and TRBJ2-3, with D possibly TRBD1 on 6 matching bases. Germline CDR1 and CDR2: LNHNV and YYDKDF (reference sequence). This CDR3 has 15 residues. Trimming shortened V by 0 bases and J by 5 bases, and 12 bases separated the two germline ends. In DNA, the CDR3 is TGTGCCACCAGCAGAGATCCTGGGGGCGGAGATACGCAGTATTTT. Translation gives CATSRDPGGGDTQYF.

Worth noting for this clone: Other DNA sequences within the sample encode an identical CDR3. This chain joins TRBV7-2 and TRBJ1-5, with TRBD1 matching over 9 bases. Germline V lookup: CDR1 SGHTA, CDR2 FQGNSA. The V gene end was trimmed by 6 bases and the J gene end by 7 bases; junction bases not matched to a gene: 7. CDR3 length: 14 amino acids. The CDR3 loop reads CASSLGTGRQPQHF. The DNA of the CDR3 is TGTGCCAGCAGTCTAGGGACAGGGAGACAGCCCCAGCATTTT. The whole variable domain, remainder taken from reference TRBV7-2 and TRBJ1-5, is GAGVSQSPSNKVTEKGKDVELRCDPISGHTALYWYRQSLGQGLEFLIYFQGNSAPDKSGLPSDRFSAERTGGSVSTLTIQRTQQEDSAVYLCASSLGTGRQPQHFGDGTRLSIL.

This chain links TRBV7-2 with TRBJ1-5; D is possibly TRBD1 (6 bases). Germline lookup yields CDR1 SGHTA and CDR2 FQGNSA. The V and J ends lost 1 base and 4 bases respectively, with 11 bases between them. CDR3 length equals 15 residues. As DNA, the CDR3 is TGTGCCAGCAGCTTAGTTCAGGGGCCTAATCAGCCCCAGCATTTT. Its protein is CASSLVQGPNQPQHF.

This clone has just a few counts. The CDR3 region is CASTPRTGGIETQYF. CDR3 coding DNA: TGTGCCAGCACTCCGCGGACAGGGGGCATCGAGACCCAGTACTTC. The J gene is TRBJ2-5, the V gene TRBV2, with TRBD1 matching over 11 bases. Germline CDR1 reads SNHLY; CDR2 reads FYNNEI. V lost 7 bases, J lost 5 bases, and 9 bases stayed unmatched. The CDR3 spans 15 residues.

V is TRBV28 and J is TRBJ2-3; TRBD1 aligns across 8 bases. Trimming removed 7 bases from V and 1 base from J; junction bases left unmatched: 7. The germline gives CDR1 MDHEN, CDR2 SYDVKM. The CDR3 has 15 residues. The CDR3 DNA sequence: TGTGCCAGCACCGGCGCGACAGGGGGCACAGATACGCAGTATTTT. Protein product: CASTGATGGTDTQYF.

The chain couples TRBV7-9 to TRBJ1-3; D not certain. Trimming took off 3 bases at V and 4 bases at J, with 7 bases between the two ends. This CDR3 region has 13 residues. The germline V gene has CDR1 SEHNR and CDR2 FQNEAQ (reference sequence). The CDR3, as DNA: TGTGCCAGCAGCTTCCCTGGGGGAAACACCATATATTTT. This codes for CASSFPGGNTIYF.

The chain recombines TRBV11-3 with TRBJ2-1; D unclear. The CDR3 sequence is 13 residues long. In germline, CDR1 is SGHNT, CDR2 YENEEA. V gave up 3 bases and J gave up 6 bases, with 9 bases separating them. In DNA, the CDR3 is TGTGCCAGCAGCTTCGGGCCGATCAATGAGCAGTTCTTC. It yields the protein CASSFGPINEQFF.

The sample holds a few counts of this clone. The J gene is TRBJ1-1, the V gene TRBV28, with D possibly being TRBD1 (6 bases). The CDR3 contains 14 residues. The germline V and J ends were trimmed by 6 bases and 2 bases, with 13 bases remaining between them. From germline, CDR1 is MDHEN and CDR2 SYDVKM. The CDR3 loop reads CASRPGTPNTEAFF. CDR3 nucleotide sequence: TGTGCCAGCAGACCCGGGACACCAAACACTGAAGCTTTCTTT.

The rearrangement joins TRBV7-2 to TRBJ2-3, with 12 bases fitting TRBD2. V lost 5 bases to trimming and J lost 8 bases; unmatched junction nucleotides: 17. This CDR3 comprises 18 residues. The germline V gene has CDR1 SGHTA and CDR2 FQGNSA. The CDR3 region has the DNA TGTGCCAGCAGCCCTACAATAGGAGGACTAGCGGGGCCGAGTACGCAGTATTTT. This sequence encodes CASSPTIGGLAGPSTQYF.

This clone appeared many times. V usage is TRBV4-3 and J usage is TRBJ1-2; no firm D call. The CDR3 is 13 residues long. The V and J ends lost 0 bases and 4 bases respectively, with 6 bases between them. Germline V gene lookup returns CDR1 LGHNA and CDR2 YSLEER. The chain's CDR3 is CASSQDRTYGYTF. The CDR3 DNA follows: TGCGCCAGCAGCCAAGATAGAACCTATGGCTACACCTTC.

This clone was detected a few times. CDR3 DNA sequence: TGTGCCAGCAGTCCCCGCGGGGACAGAGAGCAGTACTTC. Protein product: CASSPRGDREQYF. The gene calls are TRBV6-1 and TRBJ2-7; D possibly corresponds to TRBD1 (7 bases). The CDR3 spans 13 residues. Germline V gene lookup returns CDR1 MNHNS and CDR2 SASEGT. The V gene lost 5 bases and the J gene lost 7 bases, with 15 bases spanning the gap.

The chain joins TRBV18 to TRBJ1-6; D unresolved. Germline CDR1 and CDR2: KGHSH and LQKENI. The CDR3 sequence is 14 residues long. V gave up 2 bases and J gave up 8 bases, with 10 bases separating them. The CDR3 DNA reads as TGTGCCAGCTCACCAAGAAGTTCTGATTCACCCCTCCACTTT. Amino acid sequence: CASSPRSSDSPLHF.

The chain joins TRBV2 to TRBJ2-7; D remains unclear. V lost 3 bases and J lost 1, with 10 bases in between. CDR1 is SNHLY, CDR2 FYNNEI, per germline. The CDR3 is 14 amino acids. CDR3 sequence: CASSDWERSYEQYF. DNA of the CDR3: TGTGCCAGCAGTGATTGGGAAAGGTCCTACGAGCAGTACTTC.

This clone has only a few counts. This chain joins TRBV6-8 and TRBJ2-3, with D possibly matching TRBD2 (5 bases). The CDR3 has 14 residues. Looked up from germline, CDR1 is MNHGY and CDR2 is SAAAGT. V was shortened by 8 bases and J by 3 bases, with 15 bases between the two germline ends. Written as DNA, the CDR3 is TGTGCCAGCCTACCCGGGGTTGGGACAGATACGCAGTATTTT. As protein: CASLPGVGTDTQYF.

The table lists this clone with a few counts. The rearrangement uses TRBV7-2 and TRBJ2-3; TRBD2 matches at 9 bases. The CDR3 has 17 amino acids. The V gene's germline CDR1 is SGHTA and CDR2 FQGNSA. J lost 0 bases, V lost 5 bases, and 9 bases had no gene match. CDR3: CASSAQAGLASTDTQYF. CDR3 DNA sequence: TGTGCCAGCAGCGCCCAGGCTGGACTAGCGAGCACAGATACGCAGTATTTT.

This clone was observed a handful of times. This chain connects TRBV29-1 to TRBJ1-2; 7 nucleotides match TRBD1. V lost 7 bases and J lost 2; bases outside the gene matches: 4. Germline loops: CDR1 SQVTM, CDR2 ANQGSEA. CDR3 length: 12 residues. CDR3 coding DNA: TGCAGCGCTGGGACAGAAAACTATGGCTACACCTTC. Residues: CSAGTENYGYTF.

This clone was recorded a few times. V is TRBV2 and J is TRBJ2-3, with D uncertain. The CDR3 runs to 13 residues. CDR1 is SNHLY and CDR2 is FYNNEI in the germline V gene. V was clipped by 4 bases and J by 1 base, with 6 bases between them. CDR3 loop: CASSALRTDTQYF. The CDR3 bases are TGTGCCAGCAGTGCGCTACGCACAGATACGCAGTATTTT.

This clone was recorded at least ten times. Here the CDR3 DNA reads TGTGCCAGCAGTTACCCCGGGACCAACTATGGCTACACCTTC. It encodes CASSYPGTNYGYTF. The chain links TRBV28 to TRBJ1-2; TRBD1 might be the D (5 bases). This CDR3 spans 14 amino acids. V lost 4 bases and J 2 bases, leaving 11 bases between the germline ends. Germline V gene sequence: CDR1 MDHEN, CDR2 SYDVKM.

The chain has TRBV12-5 and TRBJ2-1; D gene unclear. The CDR3 spans 12 residues. CDR1 LGHNT and CDR2 FRNRAP come from the germline V gene. Trimming removed 7 bases from V and 7 bases from J, with 11 bases in between. CDR3 loop: CASVSYGNEQFF. Here the CDR3 DNA reads TGTGCTAGTGTCTCCTATGGGAATGAGCAGTTCTTC.

The V and J genes are TRBV11-3 and TRBJ2-7, with 13 bases lining up with TRBD2. Germline lookup yields CDR1 SGHNT and CDR2 YENEEA. There are 15 residues in the CDR3. V gave up 5 bases and J gave up 2 bases; unmatched junction bases: 3. CDR3 loop: CASSPTSGGPYEQYF. In nucleotides, the CDR3 is TGTGCCAGCAGCCCGACTAGCGGGGGGCCCTACGAGCAGTACTTC. The full variable domain, in which reference TRBV11-3 and TRBJ2-7 provide the parts outside the CDR3, is EAGVVQSPRYKIIEKKQPVAFWCNPISGHNTLYWYLQNLGQGPELLIRYENEEAVDDSQLPKDRFSAERLKGVDSTLKIQPAELGDSAVYLCASSPTSGGPYEQYFGPGTRLTVT.

This clone was observed at least ten times. The chain couples TRBV18 to TRBJ1-2; 9 bases map to TRBD1. The CDR3 sequence is 15 residues long. Germline V gene data show CDR1 as KGHSH and CDR2 as LQKENI. J was trimmed by 3 bases and V by 3 bases; bases with no gene match: 5. CDR3 loop: CASSPRQGEHYGYTF. CDR3 nucleotides: TGTGCCAGCTCACCCCGACAGGGGGAACACTATGGCTACACCTTC.

The J gene is TRBJ1-2, the V gene TRBV23-1; D gene unclear. TRBV23-1 belongs to the ORF category, with a function that is uncertain. Deletions cut 8 bases from V and 7 bases from J, with 8 bases between. CDR3 length equals 10 residues. The CDR3 sequence is CASGRIGYTF. CDR3 sequence (DNA): TGCGCCAGCGGCAGGATTGGCTACACCTTC.

This clone was picked up a small number of times. The rearrangement uses TRBV7-8 and TRBJ2-1, with D unclear. Germline loops: CDR1 SGHVS, CDR2 FQNEAQ. V lost 1 base and J 0 bases, leaving 10 bases between the germline ends. CDR3 size: 16 residues. CDR3 loop: CASSLELSSSYNEQFF. DNA of the CDR3: TGTGCCAGCAGCTTAGAACTTTCAAGCTCCTACAATGAGCAGTTCTTC.

The chain joins TRBV5-1 to TRBJ2-6; a weak D match, TRBD1 (5 bases). V dropped 3 bases and J dropped 3 bases, with 10 bases sitting between them. The CDR3 is 15 amino acids. Germline-derived CDR1 and CDR2 are SGHRS and YFSETQ. CDR3 nucleotides: TGCGCCAGCAGCTCAGGGCAAGATGGGGCCAACGTCCTGACTTTC. As protein: CASSSGQDGANVLTF. Full variable domain (missing parts from reference TRBV5-1 and TRBJ2-6): KAGVTQTPRYLIKTRGQQVTLSCSPISGHRSVSWYQQTPGQGLQFLFEYFSETQRNKGNFPGRFSGRQFSNSRSEMNVSTLELGDSALYLCASSSGQDGANVLTFGAGSRLTVL.